The rows below give T cell receptor beta chains drawn from one sample of a study of blood T cells in healthy people across ages. TCRdb reprocessed the 5' RACE reads with MiXCR, giving one entry per CDR3 protein. This repertoire shows over a million distinct CDR3 sequences, 45% found once; its top ten account for 18%. The material sequenced was blood. These TCRs come from a woman aged 55-69 years in good health. Both conserved end residues are part of each CDR3. Fields, in order: J gene, V gene, clone size, D gene, CDR3 protein, CDR3 DNA. A D gene is named only where the DNA matches it firmly. Rows may omit the clone size; those that give it use once, few, many or a size class.

j_gene: TRBJ2-3; v_gene: TRBV12-5; abundance: few; d_gene: -; CDR3aa: CASGLRGTYRGTDTQYF; CDR3nt: TGTGCTAGTGGTTTGCGGGGTACTTACAGAGGCACAGATACGCAGTATTTT
j_gene: TRBJ2-3; v_gene: TRBV10-3; abundance: -; d_gene: -; CDR3aa: CAISEVAGSSTDTQYF; CDR3nt: TGTGCCATCAGTGAGGTGGCAGGCTCTAGCACAGATACGCAGTATTTT
j_gene: TRBJ2-7; v_gene: TRBV28; abundance: -; d_gene: -; CDR3aa: CAGGVVGRLLYEQYF; CDR3nt: TGTGCCGGCGGTGTCGTCGGTCGTCTCCTCTACGAGCAGTACTTC
j_gene: TRBJ2-7; v_gene: TRBV29-1; abundance: few; d_gene: -; CDR3aa: CSVEDRSTYEQYF; CDR3nt: TGCAGCGTTGAAGACAGGTCCACCTACGAGCAGTACTTC
j_gene: TRBJ2-7; v_gene: TRBV7-3; abundance: -; d_gene: -; CDR3aa: CASSSWAGASSYNEQYF; CDR3nt: TGTGCCAGCAGCTCATGGGCGGGGGCGAGCTCCTACAATGAGCAGTACTTC
j_gene: TRBJ2-7; v_gene: TRBV27; abundance: few; d_gene: -; CDR3aa: CASSFNGYWGEQYF; CDR3nt: TGTGCCAGCAGTTTTAACGGGTATTGGGGGGAGCAGTACTTC
j_gene: TRBJ1-4; v_gene: TRBV20-1; abundance: -; d_gene: -; CDR3aa: CSARGGRVDEKLFF; CDR3nt: TGCAGTGCTAGAGGGGGCAGGGTGGATGAAAAACTGTTTTTT
j_gene: TRBJ2-7; v_gene: TRBV9; abundance: few; d_gene: TRBD2; CDR3aa: CASSAGGLAGNNEQYF; CDR3nt: TGTGCCAGCAGCGCGGGGGGACTAGCGGGAAATAACGAGCAGTACTTC
j_gene: TRBJ2-1; v_gene: TRBV5-4; abundance: -; d_gene: TRBD2; CDR3aa: CASKTSGRDNEQFF; CDR3nt: TGTGCCAGCAAGACTAGCGGGAGGGACAATGAGCAGTTCTTC
j_gene: TRBJ1-6; v_gene: TRBV19; abundance: few; d_gene: TRBD1; CDR3aa: CASTDRVWGSPLHF; CDR3nt: TGTGCCAGTACCGACAGGGTTTGGGGGTCACCCCTCCACTTT
j_gene: TRBJ2-4; v_gene: TRBV3-1; abundance: -; d_gene: -; CDR3aa: CASSQGTVAKNIRYF; CDR3nt: TGTGCCAGCAGCCAAGGGACAGTAGCCAAAAACATTCGGTACTTC
j_gene: TRBJ2-1; v_gene: TRBV7-3; abundance: -; d_gene: TRBD2; CDR3aa: CVSSTPGLAGGSHEQFF; CDR3nt: TGTGTCAGCAGCACACCGGGACTAGCGGGAGGTTCACATGAGCAGTTCTTC
j_gene: TRBJ2-5; v_gene: TRBV10-2; abundance: -; d_gene: -; CDR3aa: CASSDGVTQYF; CDR3nt: TGCGCCAGCAGTGACGGAGTGACCCAGTACTTC
j_gene: TRBJ1-2; v_gene: TRBV6-1; abundance: few; d_gene: -; CDR3aa: CASSEKLGGYGYTF; CDR3nt: TGTGCCAGCAGTGAAAAATTGGGGGGATATGGCTACACCTTC
j_gene: TRBJ2-4; v_gene: TRBV2; abundance: -; d_gene: TRBD1; CDR3aa: CASTAGTENIQYF; CDR3nt: TGTGCCAGCACCGCCGGGACAGAAAACATTCAGTACTTC
j_gene: TRBJ2-5; v_gene: TRBV7-6; abundance: few; d_gene: TRBD1; CDR3aa: CASSLASGQGIGNKNRETQYF; CDR3nt: TGTGCCAGCAGCTTAGCGTCGGGACAGGGGATCGGGAACAAGAATAGGGAGACCCAGTACTTC
j_gene: TRBJ2-7; v_gene: TRBV5-1; abundance: -; d_gene: TRBD1; CDR3aa: CAGKKTGGYEQYF; CDR3nt: TGCGCCGGCAAAAAAACAGGGGGATACGAGCAGTACTTC
j_gene: TRBJ2-5; v_gene: TRBV10-3; abundance: -; d_gene: -; CDR3aa: CAISGQDSYGQYF; CDR3nt: TGTGCCATCAGTGGACAGGACTCCTACGGGCAGTACTTC
j_gene: TRBJ2-7; v_gene: TRBV28; abundance: -; d_gene: -; CDR3aa: CASTPWGASFLYEQYF; CDR3nt: TGTGCCAGCACCCCCTGGGGGGCCTCTTTTTTATACGAGCAGTACTTC
j_gene: TRBJ2-1; v_gene: TRBV5-5; abundance: -; d_gene: -; CDR3aa: CASSFTGRNEQFF; CDR3nt: TGTGCCAGCAGCTTCACCGGGCGCAATGAGCAGTTCTTC
j_gene: TRBJ2-7; v_gene: TRBV7-3; abundance: -; d_gene: TRBD2; CDR3aa: CASSEFAGGGYEQYF; CDR3nt: TGTGCCAGCAGTGAATTCGCGGGAGGCGGCTACGAGCAGTACTTC
j_gene: TRBJ2-7; v_gene: TRBV7-2; abundance: -; d_gene: -; CDR3aa: CASSFSKYSSYEQYF; CDR3nt: TGTGCCAGCAGCTTTTCAAAGTATAGCTCCTACGAGCAGTACTTC
j_gene: TRBJ1-5; v_gene: TRBV6-2/TRBV6-3; abundance: -; d_gene: -; CDR3aa: CASSYSWQDYSNQPQHF; CDR3nt: TGTGCCAGCAGTTACTCGTGGCAGGACTATAGCAATCAGCCCCAGCATTTT
j_gene: TRBJ1-5; v_gene: TRBV10-3; abundance: -; d_gene: -; CDR3aa: CAISARDEGNQPQHF; CDR3nt: TGTGCCATCAGTGCCCGGGACGAAGGCAATCAGCCCCAGCATTTT
j_gene: TRBJ1-6; v_gene: TRBV20-1; abundance: -; d_gene: -; CDR3aa: CSARETGGDSPPHF; CDR3nt: TGCAGTGCTAGAGAAACCGGGGGGGATTCACCCCCCCACTTT
j_gene: TRBJ2-7; v_gene: TRBV5-1; abundance: -; d_gene: -; CDR3aa: CASSSRWEESYNEQYF; CDR3nt: TGCGCCAGCAGCTCCAGATGGGAGGAGTCCTACAATGAGCAGTACTTC
j_gene: TRBJ2-7; v_gene: TRBV23-1; abundance: few; d_gene: TRBD1; CDR3aa: CASSQCMTGGTYEQYF; CDR3nt: TGCGCCAGCAGTCAATGTATGACAGGGGGGACCTACGAGCAGTACTTC
j_gene: TRBJ2-3; v_gene: TRBV11-2; abundance: -; d_gene: TRBD2; CDR3aa: CASSASGNTDTQYF; CDR3nt: TGTGCCAGCAGCGCAAGCGGGAACACAGATACGCAGTATTTT
j_gene: TRBJ2-5; v_gene: TRBV15; abundance: few; d_gene: -; CDR3aa: CATSRDFLGQQETQYF; CDR3nt: TGTGCCACCAGCAGAGATTTCCTTGGACAGCAAGAGACCCAGTACTTC
j_gene: TRBJ2-5; v_gene: TRBV7-9; abundance: -; d_gene: -; CDR3aa: CASSLSLGAETQYF; CDR3nt: TGTGCCAGCAGCTTAAGTCTGGGGGCGGAGACCCAGTACTTC
j_gene: TRBJ2-7; v_gene: TRBV28; abundance: -; d_gene: -; CDR3aa: CASSLPGFEQYF; CDR3nt: TGTGCCAGCAGTTTGCCAGGATTCGAGCAGTACTTC
j_gene: TRBJ2-5; v_gene: TRBV20-1; abundance: -; d_gene: TRBD2; CDR3aa: CSARDGLAGRETQYF; CDR3nt: TGCAGTGCTAGAGATGGCCTAGCGGGGCGGGAGACCCAGTACTTC
j_gene: TRBJ1-2; v_gene: TRBV29-1; abundance: -; d_gene: -; CDR3aa: CSGEEPKEYTF; CDR3nt: TGCAGCGGTGAAGAGCCGAAAGAATACACCTTC
j_gene: TRBJ2-3; v_gene: TRBV2; abundance: -; d_gene: TRBD2; CDR3aa: CARTRTSGSMGTDTQYF; CDR3nt: TGTGCCAGGACTAGGACTAGCGGGAGTATGGGCACAGATACGCAGTATTTT
j_gene: TRBJ2-3; v_gene: TRBV10-3; abundance: few; d_gene: -; CDR3aa: CAINSGSTDTQYF; CDR3nt: TGTGCCATTAATAGCGGCAGCACAGATACGCAGTATTTT
j_gene: TRBJ2-7; v_gene: TRBV12-3/TRBV12-4; abundance: few; d_gene: -; CDR3aa: CASSPLAGLAYEQYF; CDR3nt: TGTGCCAGCAGTCCCCTGGCGGGGTTAGCCTACGAGCAGTACTTC
j_gene: TRBJ1-1; v_gene: TRBV9; abundance: -; d_gene: -; CDR3aa: CASSINPGETEAFF; CDR3nt: TGTGCCAGCAGCATCAACCCGGGCGAGACTGAAGCTTTCTTT
j_gene: TRBJ1-2; v_gene: TRBV29-1; abundance: -; d_gene: -; CDR3aa: CSVEQGPSGYTF; CDR3nt: TGCAGCGTCGAGCAGGGGCCCAGTGGCTACACCTTC
j_gene: TRBJ2-7; v_gene: TRBV4-2; abundance: -; d_gene: -; CDR3aa: CASSRDESYEQYF; CDR3nt: TGTGCCAGCAGCCGGGACGAGTCCTACGAGCAGTACTTC
j_gene: TRBJ2-7; v_gene: TRBV12-5; abundance: few; d_gene: -; CDR3aa: CASGLDRSSYEQYF; CDR3nt: TGTGCTAGTGGTTTGGACAGGAGCTCCTACGAGCAGTACTTC
j_gene: TRBJ2-1; v_gene: TRBV7-9; abundance: -; d_gene: -; CDR3aa: CASSPAIGEQFF; CDR3nt: TGTGCCAGCAGCCCAGCAATTGGTGAGCAGTTCTTC
j_gene: TRBJ2-5; v_gene: TRBV6-5; abundance: -; d_gene: TRBD1; CDR3aa: CASRLTGTGATQYF; CDR3nt: TGTGCCAGCAGGCTTACCGGGACAGGAGCGACCCAGTACTTC